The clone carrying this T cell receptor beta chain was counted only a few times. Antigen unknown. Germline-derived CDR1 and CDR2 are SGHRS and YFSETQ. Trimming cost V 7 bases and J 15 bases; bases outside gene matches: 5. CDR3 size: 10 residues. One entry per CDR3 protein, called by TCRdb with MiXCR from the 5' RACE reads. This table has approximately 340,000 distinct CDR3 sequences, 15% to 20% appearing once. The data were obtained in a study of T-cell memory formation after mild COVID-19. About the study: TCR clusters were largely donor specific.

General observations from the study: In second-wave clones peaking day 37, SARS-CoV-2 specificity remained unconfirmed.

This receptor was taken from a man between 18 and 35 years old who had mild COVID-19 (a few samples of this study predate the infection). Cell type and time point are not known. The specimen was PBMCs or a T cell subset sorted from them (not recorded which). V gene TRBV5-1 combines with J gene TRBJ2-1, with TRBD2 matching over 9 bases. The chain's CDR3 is CASFGTSLFF. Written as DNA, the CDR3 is TGCGCCAGCTTCGGGACTAGCTTGTTCTTC.